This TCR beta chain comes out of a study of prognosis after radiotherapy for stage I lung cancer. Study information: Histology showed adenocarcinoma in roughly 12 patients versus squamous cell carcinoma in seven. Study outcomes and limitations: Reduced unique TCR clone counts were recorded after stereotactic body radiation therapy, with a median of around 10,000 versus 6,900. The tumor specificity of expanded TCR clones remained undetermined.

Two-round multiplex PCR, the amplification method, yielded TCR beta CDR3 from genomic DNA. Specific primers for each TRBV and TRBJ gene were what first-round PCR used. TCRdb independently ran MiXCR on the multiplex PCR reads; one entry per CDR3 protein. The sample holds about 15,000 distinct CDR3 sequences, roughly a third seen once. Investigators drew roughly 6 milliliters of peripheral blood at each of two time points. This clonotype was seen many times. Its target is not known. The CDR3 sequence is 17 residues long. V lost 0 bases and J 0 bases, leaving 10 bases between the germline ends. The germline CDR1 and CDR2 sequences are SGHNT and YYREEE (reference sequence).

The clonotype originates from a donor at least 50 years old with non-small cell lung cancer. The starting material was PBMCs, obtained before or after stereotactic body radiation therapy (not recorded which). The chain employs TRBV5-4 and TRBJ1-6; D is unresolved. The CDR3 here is CASSLDLGSSYNSPLHF. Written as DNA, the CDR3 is TGTGCCAGCAGCTTGGACCTAGGGAGCTCCTATAATTCACCCCTCCACTTT.